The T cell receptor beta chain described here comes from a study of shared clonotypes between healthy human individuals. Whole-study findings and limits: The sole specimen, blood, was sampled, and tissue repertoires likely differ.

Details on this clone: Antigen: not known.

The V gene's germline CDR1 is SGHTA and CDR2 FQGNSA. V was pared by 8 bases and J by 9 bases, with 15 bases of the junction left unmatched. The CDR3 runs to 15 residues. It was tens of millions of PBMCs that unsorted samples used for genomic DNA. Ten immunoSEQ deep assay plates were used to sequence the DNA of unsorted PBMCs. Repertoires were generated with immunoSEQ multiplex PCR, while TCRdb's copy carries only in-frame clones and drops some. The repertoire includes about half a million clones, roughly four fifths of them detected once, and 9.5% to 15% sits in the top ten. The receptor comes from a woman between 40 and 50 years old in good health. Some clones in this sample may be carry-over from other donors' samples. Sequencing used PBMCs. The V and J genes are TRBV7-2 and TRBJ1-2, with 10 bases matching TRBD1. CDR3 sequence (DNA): TGTGCCAGCTGGTCCGAAAGAGGGACAGGGGCTCGCTACACCTTC. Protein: CASWSERGTGARYTF.